The next 30 T cell receptor beta chains were all read from a single sample in a study of cytomegalovirus exposure and HLA in healthy donors. Primers for the PCR totalled 60 Vbeta and 13 Jbeta. The assay was immunoSEQ multiplex PCR, and TCRdb's table has in-frame clones only and misses some. Among some 190,000 clones listed, approximately 86% were seen once. Sequencing input: PBMCs. The origin of the receptors is a woman aged 25 to 39 in good health and CMV-seronegative.

The gene calls are TRBV18 and TRBJ1-5; tentative D call: TRBD1 (6 bases). CDR3 length: 17 residues. V was trimmed by 3 bases and J by 4 bases, leaving 19 bases between them. Germline V gene data show CDR1 as KGHSH and CDR2 as LQKENI. The CDR3 region is CASSPVRSGGSNQPQHF. CDR3 sequence (DNA): TGTGCCAGCTCACCCGTTAGGTCGGGGGGCTCTAATCAGCCCCAGCATTTT.

The chain carries TRBV19 and TRBJ2-1; TRBD2 might be the D (6 bases). CDR1 is LNHDA, CDR2 SQIVND, per germline (reference sequence). The CDR3 has 15 amino acids. Trimming removed 5 bases from V and 8 bases from J, with 19 bases in between. CDR3 DNA sequence: TGTGCCAGTAGTCAACCGGGACTCCTAAAGTATGAGCAGTTCTTC. Translating it yields CASSQPGLLKYEQFF.

The chain has TRBV5-6 and TRBJ1-1, with D perhaps matching TRBD1 (5 bases). Germline lookup yields CDR1 SGHDT and CDR2 YYEEEE. The CDR3 loop spans 11 amino acids. V lost 3 bases and J lost 11, with 11 bases in between. The CDR3 DNA reads as TGTGCCAGCAGCTATGCAGGGTTGGCTTTCTTT. Protein: CASSYAGLAFF.

DNA of the CDR3: TGCAGCGCTCTGGGGCAGGGCCGGATCGGGGAGCTGTTTTTT. This codes for CSALGQGRIGELFF. The chain recombines TRBV29-1 with TRBJ2-2; maybe TRBD1 (5 bases). Germline CDR1 reads SQVTM; CDR2 reads ANQGSEA. The CDR3 contains 14 residues. V lost 7 bases, J lost 7 bases, and 19 bases lay in between.

This rearrangement joins TRBV10-3 to TRBJ1-3, with 10 bases fitting TRBD1. V shed 11 bases and J 5 bases; nucleotides not matched to a gene: 9. This CDR3 contains 14 residues. Germline V gene data show CDR1 as ENHRY and CDR2 as SYGVKD. CDR3 coding DNA: TGTGCCTCATTACCGGGACAGGGGAGAAACACCATATATTTT. This sequence encodes CASLPGQGRNTIYF.

The rearrangement uses TRBV5-1 and TRBJ1-1; 7 bases line up with TRBD1. The CDR3 length is 14 residues. The germline CDR1 and CDR2 sequences are SGHRS and YFSETQ. After removal of 7 bases from V and 5 bases from J, the junction contained 11 bases not matched to a gene. The CDR3 reads CASADLSGGTEAFF. The CDR3 DNA sequence: TGCGCCAGCGCGGACTTATCAGGGGGTACTGAAGCTTTCTTT.

This clone was observed a few times. The CDR3 bases are TGTGCCAGCAGCTCCAGTGACGGGGAAGCTTTCTTT. Protein sequence: CASSSSDGEAFF. The rearrangement joins TRBV11-3 to TRBJ1-1; D is ambiguous. V gave up 4 bases and J gave up 8 bases, with 11 bases separating them. Germline CDR1 and CDR2: SGHNT and YENEEA. The CDR3 extends over 12 amino acids.

The chain couples TRBV2 to TRBJ2-5, with 11 nucleotides matching TRBD2. This CDR3 is built from 16 residues. After removal of 5 bases from V and 2 bases from J, the junction contained 7 bases not matched to a gene. Germline CDR1 is SNHLY and CDR2 is FYNNEI. The CDR3 DNA reads as TGTGCCAGCAGTCCAATAGCGGGAGGGCTACAAGAGACCCAGTACTTC. It yields the protein CASSPIAGGLQETQYF.

This rearrangement joins TRBV29-1 to TRBJ2-1, with a weak D call TRBD2 (6 bases). V dropped 5 bases and J dropped 8 bases, with 19 bases sitting between them. Germline V lookup: CDR1 SQVTM, CDR2 ANQGSEA. The CDR3 is 14 amino acids. Written as DNA, the CDR3 is TGCAGCGTTCAGGAGCCCCGGGACTCCCATGAGCAGTTCTTC. It is translated as CSVQEPRDSHEQFF.

This clone occurred a few times. The chain employs TRBV19 and TRBJ1-2; unclear D gene. The V end was cut by 3 bases, the J end by 4 bases, with 12 bases between. Germline V CDR1 and CDR2: LNHDA, SQIVND (reference sequence). The CDR3 length is 14 residues. Here the CDR3 DNA reads TGTGCCAGTAGTATTACAAGGGAGGGCTATGGCTACACCTTC. Amino acids: CASSITREGYGYTF.

This rearrangement joins TRBV5-1 to TRBJ2-1; 15 positions agree with TRBD2. The J segment lost 1 base and the V segment lost 4 bases, leaving 6 bases of the junction unmatched. The length of the CDR3 is 18 residues. The germline CDR1 and CDR2 sequences are SGHRS and YFSETQ. CDR3 DNA sequence: TGCGCCAGCAGCAGGACTAGCGGGAGGGCCGGGTCCTACAATGAGCAGTTCTTC. This sequence encodes CASSRTSGRAGSYNEQFF.

The J gene is TRBJ2-7, the V gene TRBV7-3, with a possible D match to TRBD2 (6 bases). The CDR3 covers 12 residues. The V end was cut by 5 bases, the J end by 5 bases, with 10 bases between. Germline V gene lookup returns CDR1 SGHTA and CDR2 FQGTGA. Here the CDR3 reads CASSLPGDEQYF. The CDR3 DNA is TGTGCCAGCAGCCTTCCGGGGGACGAGCAGTACTTC. The whole variable domain, filled in from reference TRBV7-3 and TRBJ2-7, reads GAGVSQTPSNKVTEKGKYVELRCDPISGHTALYWYRQSLGQGPEFLIYFQGTGAADDSGLPNDRFFAVRPEGSVSTLKIQRTERGDSAVYLCASSLPGDEQYFGPGTRLTVT.

V and J are TRBV27 and TRBJ2-3; D call uncertain. Germline V lookup: CDR1 MNHEY, CDR2 SMNVEV (reference sequence). The CDR3 length is 13 residues. Trimming shortened V by 4 bases and J by 1 base, and 6 bases separated the two germline ends. For the CDR3, the DNA is TGTGCCAGCAGTTGGCTGGGCACAGATACGCAGTATTTT. Amino acid sequence: CASSWLGTDTQYF.

The table lists this clone with a count of one. This sequence joins TRBV7-8 and TRBJ2-2; 10 positions match TRBD1. Germline assignment: CDR1 SGHVS and CDR2 FQNEAQ. The V segment lost 2 bases and the J segment 7 bases; nucleotides outside the gene matches: 7. The CDR3 runs 16 residues. CDR3 loop: CASSLRDRGLGGELFF. In DNA form, the CDR3 reads TGTGCCAGCAGCTTACGAGACAGGGGGCTGGGCGGGGAGCTGTTTTTT.

A single count supports this clone. The V call is TRBV5-1, the J call TRBJ1-1, with D possibly TRBD1 on 5 matching bases. The CDR3 is made up of 16 amino acids. Germline values: CDR1 SGHRS, CDR2 YFSETQ. Trimming left V 2 bases short and J 1 base short, with 15 bases between. CDR3 DNA sequence: TGCGCCAGCAGCTTTTCTTCCGGGGGAAGGAACACTGAAGCTTTCTTT. Its translation: CASSFSSGGRNTEAFF.

This rearrangement joins TRBV5-6 to TRBJ2-7; tentative D call: TRBD1 (6 bases). CDR3 size: 15 residues. The V and J ends lost 4 bases and 6 bases respectively, with 20 bases between them. The germline V gene has CDR1 SGHDT and CDR2 YYEEEE. Here the CDR3 DNA reads TGTGCCAGCAGCCACGTTGAGGGGTGGGGGCGCGAGCAGTACTTC. Translated, it gives CASSHVEGWGREQYF.

This clone appeared once. This chain uses TRBV7-3 with TRBJ2-7, with TRBD2 matching 10 bases. The ends lost 6 bases at V and 7 bases at J; junction bases unmatched: 6. From germline, CDR1 is SGHTA and CDR2 FQGTGA. The CDR3 sequence is 13 residues long. The CDR3 coding sequence is TGTGCCAGCAGTAGCAGCGGGAGGGGAGAGCAGTACTTC. Its translation: CASSSSGRGEQYF.

J is TRBJ2-1 and V is TRBV2; tentative D call: TRBD1 (5 bases). The CDR3 totals 15 residues. Trimming left V 4 bases short and J 5 bases short, with 15 bases between. From germline, CDR1 is SNHLY and CDR2 FYNNEI. The CDR3 coding sequence is TGTGCCAGCAGTGCCAGGGTCTATTCCAACAATGAGCAGTTCTTC. It specifies CASSARVYSNNEQFF.

The CDR3 is CASSDPLDRENQPQHF. The CDR3, as DNA: TGTGCCAGCAGTGACCCCCTTGACAGGGAAAATCAGCCCCAGCATTTT. This chain connects TRBV6-4 to TRBJ1-5, with 7 bases matching TRBD1. V gave up 2 bases and J gave up 4 bases; unmatched junction bases: 8. The length of the CDR3 is 16 residues. Germline CDR1 and CDR2: MRHNA and SNTAGT.

The gene calls are TRBV4-1 and TRBJ2-1; D perhaps matches TRBD2 (6 bases). Trimming took 4 bases from V and 6 from J, leaving 22 bases between them. There are 17 residues in the CDR3. Germline V gene sequence: CDR1 MGHRA, CDR2 YSYEKL. The CDR3 loop is CASSLLGIRERVNEQFF. The DNA of the CDR3 is TGCGCCAGCAGCCTCCTGGGGATACGGGAGAGGGTCAATGAGCAGTTCTTC.

The chain carries TRBV5-1 and TRBJ2-7, with D unresolved. This CDR3 spans 14 amino acids. Trimming removed 0 bases from V and 4 bases from J, with 11 bases in between. Germline V lookup: CDR1 SGHRS, CDR2 YFSETQ. The CDR3 spells CASSLVSVEYEQYF. As DNA, the CDR3 is TGCGCCAGCAGCTTGGTGTCAGTCGAATACGAGCAGTACTTC.

The rearrangement joins TRBV27 to TRBJ2-1; D perhaps matches TRBD2 (5 bases). The CDR3 runs 15 residues. The germline V and J ends were trimmed by 6 bases and 5 bases, with 17 bases remaining between them. Germline CDR1 reads MNHEY; CDR2 reads SMNVEV (reference sequence). The CDR3 here is CASRLPRTGDNEQFF. CDR3 sequence (DNA): TGTGCCAGCAGACTCCCTAGGACTGGAGACAATGAGCAGTTCTTC.

The chain links TRBV6-5 to TRBJ2-1; 11 bases are a match to TRBD1. The V gene end was trimmed by 7 bases and the J gene end by 9 bases; junction bases not matched to a gene: 11. The CDR3 spans 15 residues. In germline, CDR1 is MNHEY, CDR2 SVGAGI. The CDR3 DNA sequence: TGTGCCAGCACTCCGGACAGGGGGCGCGTCGGTGAGCAGTTCTTC. It yields the protein CASTPDRGRVGEQFF.

The V and J genes are TRBV2 and TRBJ1-5; D is uncertain. This CDR3 comprises 13 residues. With 4 bases removed from V and 5 bases from J, the gap between germline ends came to 9 bases. Germline lookup yields CDR1 SNHLY and CDR2 FYNNEI. The CDR3 region is CASSVARDQPQHF. DNA of the CDR3: TGTGCCAGCAGTGTAGCCCGAGATCAGCCCCAGCATTTT.

This chain uses TRBV5-1 with TRBJ2-3, with 9 positions matching TRBD1. Trimming removed 3 bases from V and 3 bases from J; junction bases left unmatched: 14. The CDR3 runs to 18 residues. Germline V lookup: CDR1 SGHRS, CDR2 YFSETQ. CDR3 residues: CASSYFGLGQGFTDTQYF. The CDR3 DNA reads TGCGCCAGCAGCTACTTCGGTCTGGGACAGGGTTTTACAGATACGCAGTATTTT.

The genes are TRBV11-2 and TRBJ2-5, with D uncertain. This CDR3 has 13 amino acids. V was pared by 3 bases and J by 4 bases, with 9 bases between. The germline V gene encodes CDR1 SGHAT and CDR2 FQNNGV. CDR3 residues: CASSFGQAETQYF. The CDR3 DNA sequence: TGTGCCAGCAGCTTCGGCCAGGCAGAGACCCAGTACTTC.

This rearrangement joins TRBV19 to TRBJ1-2; no firm D call. V lost 1 base, J lost 5 bases, and 14 bases lay in between. Germline values: CDR1 LNHDA, CDR2 SQIVND (reference sequence). This CDR3 contains 15 residues. CDR3 in amino acids: CASSIVLEESYGYTF. DNA for the CDR3: TGTGCCAGTAGTATAGTGCTTGAGGAGTCGTATGGCTACACCTTC.

This rearrangement joins TRBV6-1 to TRBJ1-6, with 7 bases fitting TRBD1. The CDR3 is made up of 15 amino acids. V dropped 3 bases and J dropped 5; count of bases not matched to a gene: 4. Germline V lookup: CDR1 MNHNS, CDR2 SASEGT. The CDR3 spells CASSEAGQNNSPLHF. For the CDR3, the DNA is TGTGCCAGCAGTGAGGCGGGACAGAATAATTCACCCCTCCACTTT.

The chain joins TRBV10-2 to TRBJ1-4, with 8 bases fitting TRBD1. CDR3 length: 14 residues. Per the germline V gene, CDR1 is WSHSY and CDR2 is SAAADI. With 1 base clipped from V and 10 bases from J, the junction kept 5 bases outside the gene matches. The CDR3: CASSEYRGEGKLFF. The DNA of the CDR3 is TGCGCCAGCAGTGAGTACAGGGGGGAAGGAAAACTGTTTTTT.

This clone has just a few counts. V usage is TRBV7-2 and J usage is TRBJ2-7, with D perhaps TRBD2 (5 bases). Trimming took 5 bases from V and 2 from J, leaving 13 bases between them. The CDR3 length is 14 residues. Germline V CDR1 and CDR2: SGHTA, FQGNSA. Here the CDR3 reads CASSVGLVTYEQYF. CDR3 in DNA: TGTGCCAGCAGCGTTGGACTCGTAACCTACGAGCAGTACTTC.